This T cell receptor (beta chain) appears in the sequencing data of a study of T cell changes during pregnancy in multiple sclerosis. Remarks on this clone: Other nucleotide sequences in the sample specify the same CDR3.

TCRdb's table, derived via immunoSEQ multiplex PCR, lists solely in-frame clones and lacks some. The sample has about 61,000 clones; 88% are singletons. This CDR3 has 14 amino acids. The junction had 1 base not matched to a gene; V was cut back by 0 bases and J by 2 bases. Per germline, CDR1 PRHDT and CDR2 FYEKMQ (reference sequence). The V call is TRBV13, the J call TRBJ2-7; 7 positions agree with TRBD1. The source material was peripheral blood, sampled in the first trimester of pregnancy. This clonotype was sampled from a female donor with multiple sclerosis, enrolled in a pregnancy study. Here the CDR3 DNA reads TGTGCCAGCAGCTTAGGGCAGGGGGCCTACGAGCAGTACTTC. Translating gives CASSLGQGAYEQYF.